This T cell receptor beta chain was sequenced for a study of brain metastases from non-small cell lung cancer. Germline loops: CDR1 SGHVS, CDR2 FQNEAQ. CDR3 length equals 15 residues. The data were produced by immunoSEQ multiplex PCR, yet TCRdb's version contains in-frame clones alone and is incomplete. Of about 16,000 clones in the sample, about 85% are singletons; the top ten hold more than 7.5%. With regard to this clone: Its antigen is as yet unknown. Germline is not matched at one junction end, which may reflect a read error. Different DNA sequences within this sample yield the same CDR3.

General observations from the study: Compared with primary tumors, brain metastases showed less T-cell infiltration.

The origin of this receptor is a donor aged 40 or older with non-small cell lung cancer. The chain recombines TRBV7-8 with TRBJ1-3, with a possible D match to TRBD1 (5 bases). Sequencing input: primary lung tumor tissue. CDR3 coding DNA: TGTGCTAGCAGCCCCCGCTGGGGGATGGGAAACACCATATATTTT. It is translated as CASSPRWGMGNTIYF.